This entry lists 25 T cell receptor beta chains sequenced from one sample in a study of regulatory T cells in long-lasting Graves disease. Time point defined: newly diagnosed GD, antithyroid drugs for less than 3 months. After RNA was extracted from PBMCs, the TCR library was made from it. The TCR beta library used iRepertoire HTBI primers with Arm-PCR amplification of CDR3. TCRdb re-called the multiplex PCR reads with MiXCR, one entry per CDR3 protein. The sample lists 360,000 or so distinct CDR3 sequences; about a sixth were seen once. This sample was also put to use in a study of T cells in Graves' hyperthyroidism and ophthalmopathy.

Sequencing was performed on peripheral blood mononuclear cells (PBMCs), taken at new diagnosis, from a patient treated with antithyroid drugs. Receptors were obtained from a woman aged 18-29 years with Graves disease.

J is TRBJ2-1 and V is TRBV9; D gene ambiguous. The CDR3 consists of 14 residues. Trimming removed 4 bases from V and 8 bases from J, with 16 bases in between. Germline loops: CDR1 SGDLS, CDR2 YYNGEE. DNA of the CDR3: TGTGCCAGCAGCCCTCAACACCGAGTGGATGAGCAGTTCTTC. Its protein product is CASSPQHRVDEQFF.

As concerns this clonotype: A read error is possible here, since a much larger clone lies one base away. The rearrangement joins TRBV5-1 to TRBJ2-2; TRBD2 matches 13 bases. Germline lookup yields CDR1 SGHRS and CDR2 YFSETQ. The CDR3 loop spans 16 amino acids. The DNA of the CDR3 is TGCGCCAGCAGCTTGACTACTAGCGGGAGGGCCGGGGAGCTGGTTTTT. It encodes CASSLTTSGRAGELVF.

This clonotype was detected many times. This chain connects TRBV7-9 to TRBJ1-2; 11 bases align to TRBD1. This CDR3 region has 15 residues. Germline V gene sequence: CDR1 SEHNR, CDR2 FQNEAQ (reference sequence). The junction had 5 bases not matched to a gene; V was cut back by 3 bases and J by 5 bases. The CDR3 DNA reads as TGTGCCAGCAGCTTCACCGGGACAGGGGGATATGGCTACACCTTC. Its translation: CASSFTGTGGYGYTF.

In its sample, this clonotype was seen many times. This rearrangement joins TRBV2 to TRBJ1-2; 7 bases map to TRBD1. The germline V gene has CDR1 SNHLY and CDR2 FYNNEI. This CDR3 has 13 residues. J lost 4 bases, V lost 8 bases, and 7 bases had no gene match. This CDR3 is CASGLGTAYGYTF. The CDR3 nucleotides are TGTGCCAGCGGGCTGGGGACAGCCTATGGCTACACCTTC.

This clonotype was seen many times. This rearrangement joins TRBV27 to TRBJ2-7; D unresolved. Germline CDR1 and CDR2: MNHEY and SMNVEV (reference sequence). The CDR3 contains 13 residues. The CDR3 DNA reads as TGTAGATATGGGCGACGTTACTCCTACGAGCAGTACTTC. This gives the protein CRYGRRYSYEQYF.

As to this clonotype: An end of the junction does not agree with germline; a read error may underlie this. The CDR3 nucleotides are TGTGCCAGCAGTGAAGCGGCGCTGATCTCCTTC. It encodes CASSEAALISF. This chain joins TRBV2 and TRBJ1-2; D is ambiguous. The CDR3 is made up of 11 amino acids. Per germline, CDR1 SNHLY and CDR2 FYNNEI. Complete variable domain (other parts from reference TRBV2 and TRBJ1-2): EPEVTQTPSHQVTQMGQEVILRCVPISNHLYFYWYRQILGQKVEFLVSFYNNEISEKSEIFDDQFSVERPDGSNFTLKIRSTKLEDSAMYFCASSEAALISFGSGTRLTVV.

This clonotype was recorded only once. V and J are TRBV11-2 and TRBJ2-7, with a tentative D call TRBD1 (6 bases). Trimming stripped 5 bases from V and 3 bases from J, with 14 bases between. Per germline, CDR1 SGHAT and CDR2 FQNNGV. The CDR3 extends over 14 amino acids. CDR3 sequence: CASSEQKGGYEQYF. The CDR3 DNA sequence: TGTGCCAGCAGCGAACAAAAAGGGGGCTACGAGCAGTACTTC.

The rearrangement uses TRBV14 and TRBJ2-3, with 10 bases fitting TRBD2. The V gene end was trimmed by 9 bases and the J gene end by 2 bases; junction bases not matched to a gene: 5. Looked up from germline, CDR1 is SGHDN and CDR2 is FVKESK. The CDR3 extends over 14 amino acids. Here the CDR3 reads CASRSGGLTDTQYF. The CDR3 DNA follows: TGTGCCAGTCGTAGCGGGGGGCTCACAGATACGCAGTATTTT. The complete variable domain, with remaining parts taken from reference TRBV14 and TRBJ2-3, reads EAGVTQFPSHSVIEKGQTVTLRCDPISGHDNLYWYRRVMGKEIKFLLHFVKESKQDESGMPNNRFLAERTGGTYSTLKVQPAELEDSGVYFCASRSGGLTDTQYFGPGTRLTVL.

Concerning this clonotype itself: One end of the junction is discordant with germline, which a read error may explain. V is TRBV6-9 and J is TRBJ2-1; D tentatively reads TRBD1 or TRBD2 (6 bases each). The CDR3 loop spans 12 amino acids. Germline-derived CDR1 and CDR2 are MNHGY and SVAAGI. CDR3 loop: CASSWGAWGAAF. CDR3 sequence (DNA): TGTGCCAGCAGTTGGGGGGCATGGGGCGCAGCTTTC.

This clonotype was counted ten times or more. The chain combines TRBV6-2 or TRBV6-3 with TRBJ2-5, with a possible D match to TRBD2 (8 bases). CDR1 MNHEY and CDR2 SVGEGT come from the germline V gene. V was shortened by 9 bases and J by 4 bases, with 21 bases between the two germline ends. The CDR3 consists of 15 residues. DNA for the CDR3: TGTGCCAGTCAAGGAGGGGGCGGGGGGCTAGAGACCCAGTACTTC. This codes for CASQGGGGGLETQYF.

This clonotype was detected a few times. A much larger clonotype is one base distant, so this may be a read error. This chain uses TRBV27 with TRBJ2-1; D call uncertain. The CDR3 is 15 residues long. V gave up 8 bases and J gave up 3 bases, with 17 bases separating them. Germline V lookup: CDR1 MNHEY, CDR2 SMNVEV (reference sequence). The chain's CDR3 is CASGPLERFYNEQFF. The CDR3 region has the DNA TGTGCCAGCGGCCCGCTGGAGAGGTTCTACAATGAGCAGTTCTTC.

V gene TRBV20-1 combines with J gene TRBJ1-4; D perhaps matches TRBD1 (6 bases). V was clipped by 6 bases and J by 8 bases, with 19 bases between them. Per the germline V gene, CDR1 is DFQATT and CDR2 is SNEGSKA (reference sequence). The CDR3 spans 14 residues. CDR3 sequence reads: CSAFQLQGREKLFF. CDR3 DNA sequence: TGCAGTGCATTCCAGCTACAGGGCCGGGAAAAACTGTTTTTT.

This clonotype was observed many times. V gene TRBV12-3 or TRBV12-4 combines with J gene TRBJ1-2, with TRBD1 as a possible D gene (5 bases). Trimming removed 8 bases at V and 5 bases at J, with 9 bases between. The CDR3 contains 11 residues. The CDR3 spells CASGREYGYTF. The CDR3 nucleotides read TGTGCCAGCGGCAGGGAATATGGCTACACCTTC.

This clonotype was counted many times. The gene calls are TRBV12-3 or TRBV12-4 and TRBJ1-1, with TRBD1 identical over 10 bases. V lost 5 bases to trimming and J lost 5 bases; unmatched junction nucleotides: 8. The CDR3 totals 15 residues. CDR3 sequence: CASSTRQGARTEAFF. The CDR3 DNA sequence: TGTGCCAGCAGTACCAGACAGGGGGCGAGGACTGAAGCTTTCTTT.

This clonotype showed up just a few times. The gene calls are TRBV20-1 and TRBJ1-4, with a possible D match to TRBD1 (6 bases). The ends were cut back, 5 bases at V and 8 bases at J, with 15 bases in the middle. The CDR3 consists of 13 residues. From germline, CDR1 is DFQATT and CDR2 SNEGSKA (reference sequence). CDR3 DNA sequence: TGCAGTGCTTGGGACATCTCCAGCGAAAAACTGTTTTTT. Protein: CSAWDISSEKLFF.

This clonotype occurred many times. The rearrangement links TRBV12-3 or TRBV12-4 to TRBJ2-1, with D hard to call. Trimming removed 6 bases from V and 2 bases from J, with 8 bases in between. The CDR3 loop spans 13 amino acids. This CDR3 reads CASSRDTYNEQFF. CDR3 bases: TGTGCCAGCAGCCGCGACACCTACAATGAGCAGTTCTTC.

This clonotype was seen a handful of times. V usage is TRBV6-1 and J usage is TRBJ2-1; 9 nucleotides agree with TRBD1. The CDR3 length is 14 residues. Germline CDR1 and CDR2: MNHNS and SASEGT. V was pared by 8 bases and J by 5 bases, with 7 bases of the junction left unmatched. The CDR3 here is CASGAGTGNNEQFF. DNA of the CDR3: TGTGCCAGCGGCGCCGGGACAGGGAACAATGAGCAGTTCTTC.

The table lists this clonotype with many counts. V usage is TRBV2 and J usage is TRBJ2-7, with 7 bases that match TRBD1. The germline CDR1 and CDR2 sequences are SNHLY and FYNNEI. V was pared by 5 bases and J by 3 bases, with 4 bases of the junction left unmatched. This CDR3 comprises 13 residues. The CDR3 sequence: CASSWDSLYEQYF. The CDR3 nucleotides read TGTGCCAGCAGTTGGGACAGCCTCTACGAGCAGTACTTC.

This chain links TRBV20-1 with TRBJ1-2, with unresolved D. CDR1 is DFQATT and CDR2 is SNEGSKA in the germline V gene (reference sequence). This CDR3 comprises 11 residues. The V end lost 4 bases, the J end lost 14 bases, and 17 bases lay between the germline ends. The CDR3, as DNA: TGCAGTGCTACAGTGTCCCCTTCTCAAACCTTC. It encodes CSATVSPSQTF.

The CDR3 DNA reads TGTGCCAGCAGGAGGGACAGGCTCAAAAACATTCAGTACTTC. Translation gives CASRRDRLKNIQYF. V is TRBV12-3 or TRBV12-4 and J is TRBJ2-4; 8 bases map to TRBD1. The CDR3 is made up of 14 amino acids. V lost 6 bases and J lost 3; bases outside the gene matches: 4.

This clonotype was observed a handful of times. The chain links TRBV6-1 to TRBJ2-3; D is uncertain. The germline V gene has CDR1 MNHNS and CDR2 SASEGT. This CDR3 contains 14 residues. The V and J ends lost 7 bases and 1 base respectively, with 12 bases between them. The DNA for the CDR3 is TGTGCCAGCACGGCCACTTGGGGCACAGATACGCAGTATTTT. As protein: CASTATWGTDTQYF.

This clonotype was seen repeatedly, ten times or more. The chain is built from TRBV12-3 or TRBV12-4 and TRBJ2-2, with a weak D call TRBD2 (5 bases). Trimming pared 7 bases from V and 7 bases from J, leaving 16 bases between. This CDR3 contains 14 residues. The DNA of the CDR3 is TGTGCCAGCACCCCTTTGCGGGCGAGCGGGGAGCTGTTTTTT. Translating it yields CASTPLRASGELFF.

This clonotype was observed a few times. The rearrangement joins TRBV4-2 to TRBJ2-6, with 10 bases fitting TRBD2. Unmatched junction bases numbered 7, after V lost 5 bases and J lost 0 bases. The CDR3 is 18 residues long. Germline V lookup: CDR1 LGHNA, CDR2 YNFKEQ. CDR3 nucleotides: TGTGCCAGCAGCTCCAGGGCTAGCGGGGGCTCTGGGGCCAACGTCCTGACTTTC. It yields the protein CASSSRASGGSGANVLTF.

This clonotype has at least ten counts. V and J are TRBV7-3 and TRBJ2-1; TRBD1 matches at 9 bases. This CDR3 is built from 15 residues. Trimming at V came to 5 bases and at J to 1 base, leaving 3 bases not matched to a gene. CDR1 and CDR2 (germline): SGHTA, FQGTGA. CDR3 bases: TGTGCCAGCAGCGGGGGGACAGGGTCCTACAATGAGCAGTTCTTC. This codes for CASSGGTGSYNEQFF.

In its sample, this clonotype was seen many times. This chain joins TRBV5-5 and TRBJ1-4; D is perhaps TRBD1 (6 bases). The CDR3 is 13 amino acids. Germline loops: CDR1 SGHKS, CDR2 YYEKEE (reference sequence). Trimming left V 7 bases short and J 7 bases short, with 14 bases between. In DNA, the CDR3 is TGTGCCAGCCGCAGGGGTGGCGGTGAAAAACTGTTTTTT. Protein: CASRRGGGEKLFF.